This TCR beta chain was recovered during a study of Ad26.COV2.S vaccination and SARS-CoV-2 variants. Study-wide background: Ad26.COV2.S was injected intramuscularly once or twice, 56 days apart.

Treatment indicated: around 19 received Ad26.COV2.S at low or high dose, single or two shots; several received placebo; per-sample allocation not given. Sample collection was performed on day 63 after the first vaccine or placebo injection. The CDR3 runs 15 residues. V shed 4 bases and J 3 bases; nucleotides not matched to a gene: 5. In germline, CDR1 is SGHRS, CDR2 YFSETQ. Notes on this clone: Its specificity is unknown.

Study-level results: Relative to placebo recipients, vaccine recipients exhibited elevated spike-specific TCR breadth.

Clones were read by immunoSEQ multiplex PCR, and TCRdb kept only the in-frame ones, dropping some. The table has 430,000 or so clones, 89% seen once. Sequences were derived from peripheral blood, sampled in a trial of Ad26.COV2.S vaccine versus placebo. The source is a person between 18 and 65 years old who received the Ad26.COV2.S COVID-19 vaccine or a placebo. The chain recombines TRBV5-1 with TRBJ2-2; 8 positions match TRBD2. CDR3 residues: CASSDRSGDTGELFF. CDR3 DNA: TGCGCCAGCAGCGATCGTAGCGGGGACACCGGGGAGCTGTTTTTT. Combining the CDR3 with reference TRBV5-1 and TRBJ2-2 gives the whole variable domain KAGVTQTPRYLIKTRGQQVTLSCSPISGHRSVSWYQQTPGQGLQFLFEYFSETQRNKGNFPGRFSGRQFSNSRSEMNVSTLELGDSALYLCASSDRSGDTGELFFGEGSRLTVL.